Here is one T cell receptor beta chain with its context. The antigen is undetermined. This sample stems from a study of blood T cell dynamics during melanoma immunotherapy. Across the whole study: Patients with metastatic melanoma got pembrolizumab or nivolumab-ipilimumab as first-line care. Study conclusions and caveats: Unlike progressors, later disease-control patients had W3 repertoires gaining clonality or diversity.

Time point in this sample: pre-treatment baseline. One draw preceded checkpoint blockade; another followed its first cycle at week 3. Patients had no prior systemic cancer treatment, immunosuppressants or other active cancers. The CDR3 is 10 residues long. V dropped 6 bases and J dropped 9 bases, with 11 bases sitting between them. CDR1 DFQATT and CDR2 SNEGSKA come from the germline V gene (reference sequence). TCRdb's table, derived via immunoSEQ multiplex PCR, lists solely in-frame clones and lacks some. Among over 9,500 clones, less than 85% were seen once, and the ten largest hold 19%. This clonotype originated in a human donor with melanoma. The material was blood, obtained from a patient treated with checkpoint blockade. The V and J genes are TRBV20-1 and TRBJ2-5; D ambiguous. CDR3 sequence: CSAFSNSQYF. The CDR3 nucleotides read TGCAGTGCCTTTAGCAATTCCCAGTACTTC.